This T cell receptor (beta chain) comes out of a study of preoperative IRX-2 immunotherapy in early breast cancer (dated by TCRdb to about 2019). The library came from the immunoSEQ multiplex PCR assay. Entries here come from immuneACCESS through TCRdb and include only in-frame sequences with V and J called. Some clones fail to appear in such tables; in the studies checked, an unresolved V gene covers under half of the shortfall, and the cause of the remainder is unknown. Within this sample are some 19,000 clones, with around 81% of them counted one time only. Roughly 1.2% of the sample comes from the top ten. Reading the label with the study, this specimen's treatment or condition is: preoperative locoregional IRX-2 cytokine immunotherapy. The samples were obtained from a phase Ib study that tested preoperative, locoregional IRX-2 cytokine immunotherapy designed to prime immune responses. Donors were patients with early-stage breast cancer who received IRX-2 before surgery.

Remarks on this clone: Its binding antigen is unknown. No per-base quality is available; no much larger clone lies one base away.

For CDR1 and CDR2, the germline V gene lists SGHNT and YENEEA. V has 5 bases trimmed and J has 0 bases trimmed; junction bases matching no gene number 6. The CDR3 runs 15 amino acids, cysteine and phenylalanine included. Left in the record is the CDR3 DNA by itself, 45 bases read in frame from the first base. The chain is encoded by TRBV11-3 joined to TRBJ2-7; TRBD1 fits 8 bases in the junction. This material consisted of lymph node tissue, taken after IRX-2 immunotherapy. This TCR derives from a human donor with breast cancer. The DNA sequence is TGTGCCAGCAGCAAATCGACAGGGGCCTCCTACGAGCAGTACTTC. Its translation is CASSKSTGASYEQYF.